This T cell receptor (beta chain) was retrieved from a study of T cell responses to AZD1222 COVID-19 vaccine. Study-level results: Vaccine-associated CD4 TCRs ranged over spike, dominating at 160-218 and 743-854. White British people made up most donors, females outnumbered males, and clonal diversity was possibly underestimated. Reportedly, nearly half the spike-specific TCRs target unmutated variant regions.

Trimming cost V 6 bases and J 1 base; bases outside gene matches: 5. Per the germline V gene, CDR1 is LNHDA and CDR2 is SQIVND (reference sequence). This CDR3 has 15 amino acids. Generated by immunoSEQ multiplex PCR, the TCRdb table keeps only in-frame clones and is missing some. The data contain roughly 100,000 clones, roughly 91% of them singletons. Comments on this clone: Its antigen is as yet unknown.

The source was peripheral blood, collected on day 0 of AZD1222 vaccination. The TCR was taken from an adult in good health. The chain uses TRBV19 and TRBJ2-2; TRBD2 matches at 7 bases. As DNA, the CDR3 is TGTGCCAGTAGCCCCCCGGGAGGGAACACCGGGGAGCTGTTTTTT. This translates into CASSPPGGNTGELFF.